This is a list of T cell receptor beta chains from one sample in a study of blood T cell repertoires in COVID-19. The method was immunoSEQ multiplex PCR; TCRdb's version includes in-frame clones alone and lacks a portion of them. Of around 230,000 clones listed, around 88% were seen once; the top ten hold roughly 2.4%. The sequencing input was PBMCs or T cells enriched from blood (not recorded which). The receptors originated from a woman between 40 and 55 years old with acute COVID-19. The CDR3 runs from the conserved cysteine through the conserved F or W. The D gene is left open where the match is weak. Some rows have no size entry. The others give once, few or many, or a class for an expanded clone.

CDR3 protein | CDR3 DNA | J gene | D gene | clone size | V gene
CASSFPSGGTNEQFF | TGTGCCAGCAGCTTCCCCTCGGGAGGAACCAATGAGCAGTTCTTC | TRBJ2-1 | TRBD2 | - | TRBV7-2
CASSLVGPRRDEQFF | TGTGCCAGCAGCTTAGTCGGTCCCCGGCGGGATGAGCAGTTCTTC | TRBJ2-1 | - | - | TRBV11-3
CASSQIPGAVLNYGYTF | TGCGCCAGCAGCCAAATCCCTGGGGCAGTTCTTAACTATGGCTACACCTTC | TRBJ1-2 | - | - | TRBV4-3
CASSRNPANYGYTF | TGTGCCAGCAGCCGCAATCCAGCTAACTATGGCTACACCTTC | TRBJ1-2 | - | - | TRBV6-5
CATTQGAWTEAFF | TGTGCCACCACTCAGGGGGCGTGGACTGAAGCTTTCTTT | TRBJ1-1 | TRBD1 | - | TRBV19
CAWSVPGRGGYTF | TGTGCCTGGAGTGTACCAGGCCGTGGGGGCTACACCTTC | TRBJ1-2 | - | - | TRBV30
CASTQWGGNQPQHF | TGTGCCAGCACCCAATGGGGAGGCAATCAGCCCCAGCATTTT | TRBJ1-5 | - | - | TRBV7-2
CASSADRGLVYEQFF | TGTGCCAGCAGCGCCGACAGGGGGCTCGTCTATGAGCAGTTCTTC | TRBJ2-1 | TRBD1 | - | TRBV9
CASSTGGATNEKLFF | TGTGCCAGCAGCACCGGAGGGGCAACTAATGAAAAACTGTTTTTT | TRBJ1-4 | - | - | TRBV7-6
CASSPRQGENQPQHF | TGTGCCAGCTCACCGAGACAGGGGGAGAATCAGCCCCAGCATTTT | TRBJ1-5 | TRBD1 | - | TRBV18
CASSEARRGLGNEKLFF | TGTGCCAGCAGTGAAGCGAGGAGGGGGCTCGGTAATGAAAAACTGTTTTTT | TRBJ1-4 | TRBD1 | once | TRBV6-1
CATSDGTQSSGNTIYF | TGTGCCACCAGTGACGGGACACAGAGCTCTGGAAACACCATATATTTT | TRBJ1-3 | - | - | TRBV24-1
CASSLSIGQFNEQFF | TGTGCCAGCAGCTTGTCGATCGGACAGTTCAATGAGCAGTTCTTC | TRBJ2-1 | - | - | TRBV7-2
CASSLDAGGGNQPQHF | TGTGCCAGCAGTTTGGATGCAGGGGGCGGGAATCAGCCCCAGCATTTT | TRBJ1-5 | TRBD1 | - | TRBV27
CASSPLAGGVETQYF | TGTGCCAGCAGCCCCCTAGCGGGAGGGGTAGAGACCCAGTACTTC | TRBJ2-5 | TRBD2 | - | TRBV7-8
CASSHRDRGRTEAFF | TGCGCCAGCAGTCACAGGGACAGGGGGCGTACTGAAGCTTTCTTT | TRBJ1-1 | TRBD1 | - | TRBV23-1